The T cell receptor (beta chain) described here comes from a study of T cells in Graves' hyperthyroidism and ophthalmopathy (dated by TCRdb to between 2018 and 2021). About the study as a whole: Peripheral blood samples were taken at initial diagnosis, before any treatment was given. TCR V-J signatures able to tell the groups apart were searched for in a discovery cohort of 90 to 100 patients, of whom around 42 had Graves' ophthalmopathy and under 65 had stable Graves' hyperthyroidism. Prospective prediction of ophthalmopathy was tested in an independent validation cohort of 18 to 20 hyperthyroidism patients and 15 to 17 patients who later progressed to ophthalmopathy. For training and testing, the roughly 97 patients in the discovery cohort were randomly divided in a 7:3 ratio. The paper reports TCR Vbeta CDR3 sequencing of approximately 140 peripheral blood samples: approximately 41 ophthalmopathy, roughly 80 hyperthyroidism and some 17 progressor patients. In about 6 Graves' hyperthyroidism patients, the study also compared T-cell repertoires from thyroid tissue with T-cell repertoires from blood. Following sampling, methimazole starting at 30 mg daily was given to hyperthyroidism patients, and high-dose intravenous methylprednisolone was given to ophthalmopathy patients.

Ophthalmopathy patients had moderately to severely active disease, Clinical Activity Score of at least 3, NOSPECS grade of at least 4, and duration under 3 months. Exclusion was applied to patients with uncontrolled infections, other autoimmune diseases, pregnancy or lactation. Diagnoses were based on clinical symptoms, serum thyroxine and TRAb, thyroid ultrasound and orbital computed tomography. Ficoll-Paque density gradient centrifugation was used to isolate PBMCs from approximately 10 ml of fresh peripheral blood. Trizol reagent was used to extract total RNA, and RNA quality was then checked on an Agilent 2100 Bioanalyzer. Broader findings and caveats from the paper: Sample size was not statistically predetermined, and blinding of investigators to group allocation was not performed. In validation, the model predicted progression to ophthalmopathy a median of approximately 6.3 months before onset, with roughly 70% sensitivity and roughly 72% specificity. Blood samples also contained most of the expanded thyroid clonotypes (frequency above 0.001), which suggests that blood repertoires may reflect thyroid immune responses. Ophthalmopathy was separated from stable hyperthyroidism by a 13 V-J signature model, with around 90% sensitivity and 81% to 82% specificity obtained in cross-validation and 80%/75% obtained in testing.

TCR beta CDR3 regions were amplified from RNA transcripts. For the first round of RT-PCR on the TCR CDR3, the HTBI primer set was used together with the Qiagen OneStep RT-PCR kit. The libraries were constructed in a second round of multiplex PCR and then size-selected and purified. Sequencing of the libraries was done on an Illumina HiSeq2000 using paired-end 100 bp reads. Regarding the original processing steps: SOAPnuke was used to process the raw data, throwing out any read that contained adapters or uncalled bases, had a mean Phred below 15, or lacked an exact constant-primer or identifier match. High-quality paired reads were merged using COPE v1.2.5, and each unique nucleotide sequence was defined as a clonotype. MiTCR v1.1 was used to align the clonotypes against IMGT TRBV, TRBD and TRBJ reference segments. Only V-J combinations with frequency above 0.0001, covering roughly 99% of repertoires, were analysed. The TCS score was defined as the ratio of F50 (clonal expansion) to E x V (chaos), calculated using BLOSUM62-based TCRdist between CDR3 peptides within each V-J. Welch's t-statistics and random forest reduced 514 V-J features to roughly 13, which were used in a naive Bayes classifier (R e1071). TCRdb's own reprocessing of the public reads used fastp at Q25 and MiXCR and kept productive beta chains. Every distinct CDR3 protein forms one entry, paired with its most common genes and DNA. For this entry, the V and J calls and clone size follow TCRdb and not the study's own pipeline. This sample gives about 520,000 distinct CDR3 sequences in total; around 24% of them show up just once. The ten most abundant clones make up around 10% of the sample.

Many counts were recorded for this clonotype. Its antigen is not yet known. Per-nucleotide qualities are absent, and no much larger clonotype sits a single base away. The sample taken for sequencing was blood. The receptor's source is a woman aged 25 to 39 with Graves' ophthalmopathy.

CDR3 sequence: CASSLGPGGSYEQYF. The nucleotide sequence is given as TGTGCCAGCAGCTTAGGGCCCGGAGGTTCCTACGAGCAGTACTTC. The sequence links TRBV11-2 to TRBJ2-7; 5 matching bases give a weak D call of TRBD2. CDR1 and CDR2 (SGHAT, FQNNGV) derive from the germline V gene. V sheds 1 base and J sheds 1 base, leaving 11 bases between their ends. The CDR3 has 15 amino acids, counting the end cysteine and phenylalanine. The sequence is cut down to CDR3 DNA, 45 bases in frame from base 1.